The 2 T cell receptor beta chains given below trace back to one sample, sequenced in a study of T cell responses to AZD1222 COVID-19 vaccine. Generated by immunoSEQ multiplex PCR, the TCRdb table keeps only in-frame clones and is missing some. Found here are 150,000 or so clones, 80% to 90% of them singletons; the top ten hold around 8%. The sample here was peripheral blood, taken on day 0 of AZD1222 vaccination. Every receptor here comes from an adult in good health.

The rearrangement uses TRBV6-5 and TRBJ1-2; TRBD1 is a possible D gene (6 bases). V lost 4 bases to trimming and J lost 2 bases, with 11 bases between them. CDR1 MNHEY and CDR2 SVGAGI come from the germline V gene. The CDR3 has 14 residues. The CDR3: CASSLQGANYGYTF. The DNA of the CDR3 is TGTGCCAGCAGTTTACAGGGCGCGAACTATGGCTACACCTTC.

This clone was seen once. This chain connects TRBV18 to TRBJ1-2, with no clear D. Trimming cost V 1 base and J 4 bases, with 16 bases left between them. CDR1 is KGHSH, CDR2 LQKENI, per germline. CDR3 length: 16 residues. The CDR3 region is CASSPRTETNIYGYTF. DNA of the CDR3: TGTGCCAGCTCACCACGAACAGAAACGAACATCTATGGCTACACCTTC.